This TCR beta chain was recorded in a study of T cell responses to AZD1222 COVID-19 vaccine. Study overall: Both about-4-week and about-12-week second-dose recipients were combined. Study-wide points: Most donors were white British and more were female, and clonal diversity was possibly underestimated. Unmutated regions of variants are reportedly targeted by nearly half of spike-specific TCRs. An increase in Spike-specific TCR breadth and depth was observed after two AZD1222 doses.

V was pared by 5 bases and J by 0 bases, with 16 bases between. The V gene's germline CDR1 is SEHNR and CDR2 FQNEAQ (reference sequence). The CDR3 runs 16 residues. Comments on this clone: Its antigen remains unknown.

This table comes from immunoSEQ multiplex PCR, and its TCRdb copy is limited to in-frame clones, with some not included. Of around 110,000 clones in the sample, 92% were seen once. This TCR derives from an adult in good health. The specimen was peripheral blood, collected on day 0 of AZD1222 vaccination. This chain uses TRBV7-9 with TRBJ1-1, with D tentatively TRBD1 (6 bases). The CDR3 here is CASSPYSQGMNTEAFF. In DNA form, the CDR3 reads TGTGCCAGCAGCCCGTACTCCCAGGGGATGAACACTGAAGCTTTCTTT.